Presented here are 17 T cell receptor beta chains from one specimen sequenced in a study of cytomegalovirus exposure and HLA in healthy donors. 13 Jbeta primers and 60 Vbeta primers were used for the PCR. Profiling relied on immunoSEQ multiplex PCR, and the TCRdb table lists in-frame clones only, not all of them. The sample includes over 200,000 clones, about 80% of them seen just once. The source material was PBMCs. The receptors shown here come from a woman aged 60-75 years in good health and CMV-seropositive.

The chain has TRBV6-6 and TRBJ2-3; the match to TRBD2 covers 11 bases. The germline V gene encodes CDR1 MNHNY and CDR2 SVGAGI (reference sequence). V dropped 5 bases and J dropped 4; count of bases not matched to a gene: 5. The CDR3 consists of 15 residues. The CDR3 nucleotides are TGTGCCAGCAGTAGTGTAGCGGGAGGGGCAGATACGCAGTATTTT. Amino acids: CASSSVAGGADTQYF.

The chain has TRBV7-9 and TRBJ2-6; 11 bases match TRBD1. Looked up from germline, CDR1 is SEHNR and CDR2 is FQNEAQ (reference sequence). The CDR3 is 17 amino acids. V shed 6 bases, J shed 1 base, and the junction held 5 bases outside the gene matches. CDR3 nucleotides: TGTGCCAGCAGTAAAGGACAGGGGGCTTCTGGGGCCAACGTCCTGACTTTC. It translates to CASSKGQGASGANVLTF.

The CDR3 DNA follows: TGCAGCGTTGAATCAGGGGGCGCGAGAACTTTCTTT. This translates into CSVESGGARTFF. The chain employs TRBV29-1 and TRBJ1-1; 8 positions match TRBD1. Trimming at V came to 2 bases and at J to 12 bases, leaving 8 bases not matched to a gene. CDR1 is SQVTM and CDR2 is ANQGSEA in the germline V gene. The CDR3 is 12 residues long.

This clone has a handful of counts. The rearrangement uses TRBV15 and TRBJ2-1; TRBD2 matches at 11 bases. The CDR3 length is 15 residues. The V and J ends lost 1 base and 9 bases, in that order; junction bases with no gene match: 5. Germline CDR1 is LNHNV and CDR2 is YYDKDF (reference sequence). The CDR3 is CATSRGLAGGAEQFF. As DNA, the CDR3 is TGTGCCACCAGCAGAGGATTAGCGGGGGGGGCTGAGCAGTTCTTC.

In its sample, this clone was seen once. The V and J genes are TRBV29-1 and TRBJ2-2; possibly TRBD1 for D (5 bases). CDR1 and CDR2 (germline): SQVTM, ANQGSEA. The V end lost 7 bases, the J end lost 4 bases, and 19 bases lay between the germline ends. CDR3 size: 15 residues. CDR3 sequence reads: CSATWGPTVTGELFF. The CDR3 DNA sequence: TGCAGCGCGACCTGGGGCCCGACAGTCACCGGGGAGCTGTTTTTT.

This chain links TRBV7-9 with TRBJ1-6, with a weak D call TRBD1 (6 bases). The germline V gene encodes CDR1 SEHNR and CDR2 FQNEAQ (reference sequence). The CDR3 is 15 residues long. The ends were cut back, 1 base at V and 9 bases at J, with 13 bases in the middle. In DNA form, the CDR3 reads TGTGCCAGCAGCTTAGGTACAGGGATGGGTTCACCCCTCCACTTT. Amino acid sequence: CASSLGTGMGSPLHF.

This clone was counted between two and nine times. The chain joins TRBV4-1 to TRBJ1-2; D is uncertain. The V end was cut by 7 bases, the J end by 4 bases, with 22 bases between. Germline V lookup: CDR1 MGHRA, CDR2 YSYEKL. The CDR3 consists of 16 residues. CDR3 DNA sequence: TGCGCCAGCACGTCCCCGGAGGGCGGTGGTGCCTATGGCTACACCTTC. Translation gives CASTSPEGGGAYGYTF.

This chain uses TRBV4-2 with TRBJ2-6; a possible D gene is TRBD2 (5 bases). Per germline, CDR1 LGHNA and CDR2 YNFKEQ. The CDR3 is 16 residues long. V lost 0 bases and J lost 0, with 6 bases in between. CDR3 in DNA: TGTGCCAGCAGCCAAGATACTAGCTCTGGGGCCAACGTCCTGACTTTC. Its translation is CASSQDTSSGANVLTF.

The V call is TRBV30, the J call TRBJ2-2; the D gene is possibly TRBD2 (5 bases). Germline V lookup: CDR1 GTSNPN, CDR2 SVGIG (reference sequence). Trimming stripped 3 bases from V and 0 bases from J, with 8 bases between. This CDR3 is built from 14 residues. The CDR3 sequence: CAWRTGTNTGELFF. The CDR3 DNA sequence: TGTGCCTGGAGAACCGGGACGAACACCGGGGAGCTGTTTTTT. The full variable domain, with the rest looked up from reference TRBV30 and TRBJ2-2, is SQTIHQWPATLVQPVGSPLSLECTVEGTSNPNLYWYRQAAGRGLQLLFYSVGIGQISSEVPQNLSASRPQDRQFILSSKKLLLSDSGFYLCAWRTGTNTGELFFGEGSRLTVL.

The gene calls are TRBV4-1 and TRBJ2-1; 8 nucleotides line up with TRBD1. Germline CDR1 is MGHRA and CDR2 is YSYEKL. The length of the CDR3 is 17 residues. J lost 4 bases, V lost 0 bases, and 8 bases had no gene match. The CDR3 nucleotides are TGCGCCAGCAGCCAAGATGGAGGACAGGGTAGGTACAATGAGCAGTTCTTC. It is translated as CASSQDGGQGRYNEQFF.

The genes are TRBV6-6 and TRBJ2-3, with TRBD2 matching over 10 bases. V lost 5 bases to trimming and J lost 7 bases; unmatched junction nucleotides: 12. The CDR3 sequence is 16 residues long. Germline loops: CDR1 MNHNY, CDR2 SVGAGI (reference sequence). The CDR3 region is CASSVPGLAIVNTQYF. CDR3 bases: TGTGCCAGCAGTGTCCCGGGACTAGCGATCGTAAATACGCAGTATTTT.

The table lists this clone with a few counts. The chain has TRBV2 and TRBJ2-2, with 9 bases aligning to TRBD2. In germline, CDR1 is SNHLY, CDR2 FYNNEI. With 5 bases clipped from V and 1 base from J, the junction kept 5 bases outside the gene matches. The CDR3 consists of 16 residues. The CDR3 coding sequence is TGTGCCAGCAGTATGAGTAGCGGGGGGAACACCGGGGAGCTGTTTTTT. Encoded protein: CASSMSSGGNTGELFF.

The chain couples TRBV6-5 to TRBJ1-1; tentatively, D is TRBD1 (6 bases). Trimming cost V 1 base and J 0 bases, with 12 bases left between them. This CDR3 comprises 16 residues. In germline, CDR1 is MNHEY, CDR2 SVGAGI. The CDR3: CASSYYFGQMNTEAFF. CDR3 DNA: TGTGCCAGCAGTTACTATTTTGGACAGATGAACACTGAAGCTTTCTTT.

The chain uses TRBV5-6 and TRBJ2-5; TRBD2 is a possible D gene (6 bases). The CDR3 extends over 15 amino acids. Trimming took 1 base from V and 1 from J, leaving 11 bases between them. CDR1 is SGHDT, CDR2 YYEEEE, per germline. The CDR3 region has the DNA TGTGCCAGCAGCTTGCTTAGCGGAGGCCAAGAGACCCAGTACTTC. Translating it yields CASSLLSGGQETQYF. Variable domain in full (rest from reference TRBV5-6 and TRBJ2-5): DAGVTQSPTHLIKTRGQQVTLRCSPKSGHDTVSWYQQALGQGPQFIFQYYEEEERQRGNFPDRFSGHQFPNYSSELNVNALLLGDSALYLCASSLLSGGQETQYFGPGTRLLVL.

This clone was detected once. The gene calls are TRBV7-2 and TRBJ2-7, with TRBD2 matching 9 bases. The CDR3 is 13 residues long. The ends lost 6 bases at V and 1 base at J; junction bases unmatched: 1. Germline V gene sequence: CDR1 SGHTA, CDR2 FQGNSA. CDR3 in DNA: TGTGCCAGCAGGACTAGCGGATCCTACGAGCAGTACTTC. Protein product: CASRTSGSYEQYF.

Points on this clone: At one of its ends the junction is not consistent with the germline gene, which may arise from a read error. The genes are TRBV29-1 and TRBJ2-1; TRBD1 might be the D (6 bases). Germline CDR1 and CDR2: SQVTM and ANQGSEA. This CDR3 comprises 11 residues. The CDR3 DNA follows: TGCAGCGCTAATGACGGGACAATCTGGATCTTC. Encoded protein: CSANDGTIWIF.

This sequence joins TRBV10-3 and TRBJ2-1; 11 bases agree with TRBD2. The trim removed 3 bases at V and 15 bases at J, leaving 10 bases unmatched. CDR3 size: 14 residues. The germline V gene has CDR1 ENHRY and CDR2 SYGVKD. The CDR3 DNA reads as TGTGCCATCAGTGAAGGACTAGCGGGCCCATCTATGTTCTTC. It specifies CAISEGLAGPSMFF.